The 6 T cell receptor beta chains listed next were all sequenced from one sample in a study of blood T cell repertoires in COVID-19. Method: immunoSEQ multiplex PCR; TCRdb's copy keeps in-frame clones and lacks some. The table has under 300,000 clones, approximately 92% seen once. The sample was PBMCs or T cells enriched from blood (not recorded which). These receptors originate from a woman under 30 who had recovered from COVID-19.

The chain recombines TRBV6-5 with TRBJ1-1; TRBD1 might be the D (6 bases). The V end lost 2 bases, the J end lost 6 bases, and 19 bases lay between the germline ends. CDR3 length equals 16 residues. CDR1 and CDR2 from the germline V gene are MNHEY and SVGAGI. This CDR3 is CASSYNARGLGSEAFF. The CDR3 region has the DNA TGTGCCAGCAGTTACAATGCGAGGGGGTTAGGGTCTGAAGCTTTCTTT.

This rearrangement joins TRBV6-1 to TRBJ1-5, with D possibly matching TRBD1 (6 bases). In germline, CDR1 is MNHNS, CDR2 SASEGT. V was trimmed by 1 base and J by 6 bases, leaving 13 bases between them. The CDR3 contains 15 residues. The CDR3 here is CASSEGGGGSQPQHF. The CDR3 DNA reads TGTGCCAGCAGTGAAGGGGGAGGGGGGAGTCAGCCCCAGCATTTT.

This clone was counted once. The rearrangement uses TRBV4-2 and TRBJ2-2, with TRBD2 matching over 13 bases. CDR3 length equals 17 residues. Looked up from germline, CDR1 is LGHNA and CDR2 is YNFKEQ. Trimming took 4 bases from V and 5 from J; bases not matched to a gene: 7. The DNA for the CDR3 is TGTGCCAGCAGCCGCGGACTAGCGGGGGTTGCTACCGGGGAGCTGTTTTTT. Protein product: CASSRGLAGVATGELFF.

The chain recombines TRBV20-1 with TRBJ2-3; D might be TRBD2 (6 bases). Germline CDR1 is DFQATT and CDR2 is SNEGSKA (reference sequence). V lost 3 bases and J lost 2, with 12 bases in between. The CDR3 runs to 14 residues. The CDR3 is CSASRLADTDTQYF. For the CDR3, the DNA is TGCAGTGCTAGTAGGTTAGCGGACACAGATACGCAGTATTTT.

The rearrangement joins TRBV20-1 to TRBJ2-3; the match to TRBD2 covers 7 bases. The V and J ends lost 3 bases and 4 bases, in that order; junction bases with no gene match: 7. In germline, CDR1 is DFQATT, CDR2 SNEGSKA (reference sequence). The CDR3 loop spans 14 amino acids. The CDR3 region is CSASRDTSADTQYF. DNA for the CDR3: TGCAGTGCTAGTAGAGACACTAGCGCAGATACGCAGTATTTT.

V and J are TRBV11-2 and TRBJ1-2; 7 nucleotides agree with TRBD1. Trimming took 5 bases from V and 5 from J; bases not matched to a gene: 11. The CDR3 sequence is 15 residues long. Germline CDR1 and CDR2: SGHAT and FQNNGV. CDR3 in amino acids: CASSRDSREGYGYTF. The CDR3 bases are TGTGCCAGCAGCAGGGACAGCCGGGAGGGTTATGGCTACACCTTC. Full variable domain (missing parts from reference TRBV11-2 and TRBJ1-2): EAGVAQSPRYKIIEKRQSVAFWCNPISGHATLYWYQQILGQGPKLLIQFQNNGVVDDSQLPKDRFSAERLKGVDSTLKIQPAKLEDSAVYLCASSRDSREGYGYTFGSGTRLTVV.